This is a list of T cell receptor beta chains from one sample in a study of T cells in Graves' hyperthyroidism and ophthalmopathy. TCRdb itself ran the multiplex PCR reads through MiXCR, one entry per CDR3 protein. The sample records roughly 93,000 distinct CDR3 sequences, 40% being singletons. Specimen: peripheral blood or thyroid tissue (not recorded which). All receptors come from a woman in her 30s with Graves' hyperthyroidism. The conserved cysteine and the conserved F or W are not part of the CDR3 here. Clone size appears in some rows only: once, few, many, or a class for an expanded clone.

>few|TRBV30
AWGGRELF
>many|TRBV19
ASIRVASASNQPQH
>many|TRBV6-5
ASSYSGQPQH
>-|TRBV2
ASSVFGGGYSGANVLT
>many|TRBV28
ASSPILPVQPQH
>-|TRBV20-1
SASLTSGSAETQY
>-|TRBV20-1
STRGAGEYYGYA
>many|TRBV7-9
ASSLKMFGQETQY
>many|TRBV28
ASRTGTYYGYT
>many|TRBV24-1
ATSDRYGQGDGYT
>-|TRBV4-1
ASSQERGGEDTQY
>-|TRBV20-1
SARGVAEETQY
>many|TRBV7-9
ASSLDLRGDRSNQPQH
>many|TRBV4-1
ASSPTSGFLETQY
>many|TRBV5-8
ASSLASENTDTQY
>-|TRBV9
ASSSLGARTYGGYT
>-|TRBV2
ASSEVLNEQF
>many|TRBV7-9
ASSLYRESPGELF
>few|TRBV30
AWRNDGNQPQH
>-|TRBV9
ASSVVGTGYGYT
>-|TRBV14
AGRSSGLSSGANVLT
>many|TRBV19
ASIAGGGIGTEAF
>many|TRBV5-1
ASSRAGDGANVLT
>-|TRBV20-1
SAMGLAGNSYEQY
>many|TRBV5-4
ASSFSLLGYT
>many|TRBV7-9
ASSFRGGSYEQY
>many|TRBV4-2
ASSQGRSNQPQH
>many|TRBV19
ASSPQSTGGNGYT
>many|TRBV20-1
SGGLAGFYEQY
>-|TRBV28
ASSSPPGNSPLH
>-|TRBV6-5
ASSYSGDYNERF
>many|TRBV14
ARGPGPRGYTEAF
>many|TRBV2
ASKPRASNQPQH
>-|TRBV6-1
ASRPRRQAYSGANVLT
>many|TRBV20-1
SAGTNPEAF
>once|TRBV12-3/TRBV12-4
ASSSGGAGYGYT
>many|TRBV6-2/TRBV6-3
ASKHQSYQETQY
>few|TRBV29-1
SVGAGETQY
>-|TRBV11-2
ASSLTDNTIY
>once|TRBV12-3/TRBV12-4
ASGSAWGGELF
>many|TRBV13
ASSIDRGNTEAF
>many|TRBV7-9
ASSFSGQNQETQY
>-|TRBV24-1
AASDGTRGFGEAL
>few|TRBV20-1
GASQDSSNEKLF
>few|TRBV18
ASSPRLNEKLF
>many|TRBV28
ASSLLGTAEPLQY
>-|TRBV10-3
AISEGTGGEKLF
>many|TRBV15
ATHEGTTNNQPQH